This T cell receptor (beta chain) is drawn from a study of cytomegalovirus exposure and HLA in healthy donors. Trimming stripped 0 bases from V and 1 base from J, with 11 bases between. The CDR3 contains 16 residues. Germline V gives CDR1 SGHTS, CDR2 YDEGEE. General study points: In an earlier analysis, about 87% or about 30%: the productive usage of most TCR beta V segments. One cluster of highly shared sequence variants probably arose as a sequencing artifact. Analyzed later, association rates of TCRs varied across HLA loci, with DRB1 most and HLA-C fewest.

A single count supports this clone. Its antigen is not identified. PCR involved 60 Vbeta and 13 Jbeta primers. Method: immunoSEQ multiplex PCR; TCRdb's copy keeps in-frame clones and lacks some. The table has under 300,000 clones, about four fifths seen once. Donors sampled were nominally healthy, though unrecorded immune exposures were likely. The sequence derives from a woman between 40 and 55 years old in good health and CMV-seropositive. Sample: PBMCs. This rearrangement joins TRBV5-8 to TRBJ1-5; D may be TRBD1 (5 bases). CDR3 sequence reads: CASSLAQGGSNQPQHF. The DNA for the CDR3 is TGTGCCAGCAGCTTGGCGCAGGGAGGAAGCAATCAGCCCCAGCATTTT.